These 16 T cell receptor beta chains came from one sample sequenced in a study of blood T cell repertoires in COVID-19. Produced via immunoSEQ multiplex PCR; TCRdb's table is partial and in-frame only. This sample has approximately 150,000 clones, with 70% to 85% found just once. Sequenced input: peripheral blood. The receptor source for this set is a woman aged 80 or over with acute or convalescent COVID-19.

Written as DNA, the CDR3 is TGTGCCAGCAGTCGCATCCGCGGACAGGCCAGGGAACGTGGCCTAAACACCGGGGAGCTGTTTTTT. Its protein product is CASSRIRGQARERGLNTGELFF. This chain joins TRBV6-6 and TRBJ2-2; 7 nucleotides match TRBD1. CDR3 length equals 22 residues. The J segment lost 2 bases and the V segment lost 5 bases, leaving 26 bases of the junction unmatched. Looked up from germline, CDR1 is MNHNY and CDR2 is SVGAGI (reference sequence).

The V call is TRBV19, the J call TRBJ2-7; no definite D call. The V end lost 6 bases, the J end lost 2 bases, and 11 bases lay between the germline ends. The CDR3 is made up of 13 amino acids. Germline CDR1 reads LNHDA; CDR2 reads SQIVND (reference sequence). The CDR3 DNA reads TGTGCCAGTAGCCTAACCTTTACCTACGAGCAGTACTTC. Translation gives CASSLTFTYEQYF.

The chain uses TRBV12-3 or TRBV12-4 and TRBJ1-1, with D unclear. This CDR3 is built from 13 residues. V was cut by 10 bases and J by 4 bases, with 16 bases left in between. CDR3 residues: CATTSGIGTEAFF. Here the CDR3 DNA reads TGTGCCACCACATCAGGCATCGGCACTGAAGCTTTCTTT.

This chain links TRBV4-2 with TRBJ1-4; D unresolved. V lost 0 bases, J lost 1 base, and 6 bases lay in between. The germline V gene encodes CDR1 LGHNA and CDR2 YNFKEQ. CDR3 length equals 15 residues. The CDR3 protein is CASSQDLRTNEKLFF. The CDR3 bases are TGTGCCAGCAGCCAAGATTTGAGAACTAATGAAAAACTGTTTTTT.

The chain combines TRBV5-1 with TRBJ2-3; possible D gene TRBD2, 6 bases. Germline CDR1 reads SGHRS; CDR2 reads YFSETQ. The CDR3 length is 13 residues. V dropped 8 bases and J dropped 4 bases, with 14 bases sitting between them. CDR3 sequence (DNA): TGCGCCAGTCGGGAGCTTCGCGCAGATACGCAGTATTTT. Its translation is CASRELRADTQYF.

V is TRBV2 and J is TRBJ1-5, with D uncertain. The ends were cut back, 4 bases at V and 0 bases at J, with 10 bases in the middle. This CDR3 has 15 amino acids. CDR1 and CDR2 from the germline V gene are SNHLY and FYNNEI. DNA for the CDR3: TGTGCCAGCAGTGTCGAGGGAATTAGCAATCAGCCCCAGCATTTT. It codes for CASSVEGISNQPQHF.

This clone showed up just a few times. The gene calls are TRBV6-6 and TRBJ2-3, with 13 bases fitting TRBD2. The CDR3 sequence is 16 residues long. Trimming at V came to 4 bases and at J to 7 bases, leaving 8 bases not matched to a gene. The germline V gene has CDR1 MNHNY and CDR2 SVGAGI (reference sequence). DNA of the CDR3: TGTGCCAGCAGTTCCACGACTAGCGGGGGGACTAATACGCAGTATTTT. Its protein product is CASSSTTSGGTNTQYF.

The rearrangement joins TRBV27 to TRBJ2-4; the match to TRBD2 covers 9 bases. The CDR3 runs 16 residues. Per the germline V gene, CDR1 is MNHEY and CDR2 is SMNVEV (reference sequence). The V and J ends lost 2 bases and 2 bases, in that order; junction bases with no gene match: 4. The CDR3: CASSLAGGPTKNIQYF. DNA for the CDR3: TGTGCCAGCAGTTTAGCGGGAGGGCCAACCAAAAACATTCAGTACTTC.

The chain joins TRBV4-1 to TRBJ1-6, with 7 bases that match TRBD1. V lost 1 base and J lost 5; bases outside the gene matches: 11. The CDR3 is 18 residues long. The germline V gene encodes CDR1 MGHRA and CDR2 YSYEKL. As DNA, the CDR3 is TGCGCCAGCAGCCAAGCCCTCCGACAGGGCTTGAATAATTCACCCCTCCACTTT. Translating gives CASSQALRQGLNNSPLHF.

The chain carries TRBV7-8 and TRBJ1-3; D gene ambiguous. Germline lookup yields CDR1 SGHVS and CDR2 FQNEAQ. V lost 7 bases to trimming and J lost 0 bases, with 10 bases between them. This CDR3 is built from 14 residues. The CDR3 loop is CASTMGHSGNTIYF. The CDR3 DNA reads as TGTGCCAGCACCATGGGCCACTCTGGAAACACCATATATTTT.

This sequence joins TRBV5-6 and TRBJ2-1; perhaps TRBD2 as D (6 bases). Trimming removed 0 bases at V and 7 bases at J, with 11 bases between. The germline CDR1 and CDR2 sequences are SGHDT and YYEEEE. The CDR3 runs to 14 residues. CDR3 amino acids: CASSLVGDWNEQFF. As DNA, the CDR3 is TGTGCCAGCAGCTTGGTTGGGGACTGGAATGAGCAGTTCTTC.

The J gene is TRBJ2-7, the V gene TRBV2, with D possibly TRBD2 on 6 matching bases. CDR3 length: 13 residues. V lost 0 bases to trimming and J lost 4 bases, with 7 bases between them. The germline V gene encodes CDR1 SNHLY and CDR2 FYNNEI. CDR3 sequence (DNA): TGTGCCAGCAGTGAAGCAGGGAGGTACGAGCAGTACTTC. It is translated as CASSEAGRYEQYF.

Remarks on this clone: Additional DNA sequences in this sample encode the identical CDR3. The DNA of the CDR3 is TGTGCCAGCTCACCAAGAGGGAGTTCCTACAATGAGCAGTTCTTC. Translation gives CASSPRGSSYNEQFF. The genes are TRBV18 and TRBJ2-1; D possibly corresponds to TRBD2 (5 bases). The germline V gene has CDR1 KGHSH and CDR2 LQKENI. There are 15 residues in the CDR3. The V and J ends lost 2 bases and 1 base respectively, with 9 bases between them.

The chain uses TRBV6-1 and TRBJ1-6; weak D call: TRBD1 (6 bases). The V end was cut by 0 bases, the J end by 11 bases, with 11 bases between. The CDR3 contains 14 residues. Germline CDR1 reads MNHNS; CDR2 reads SASEGT. CDR3 region: CASSEARGGPPLHF. The CDR3 DNA sequence: TGTGCCAGCAGTGAAGCGAGGGGGGGTCCACCCCTCCACTTT.

The rearrangement uses TRBV12-3 or TRBV12-4 and TRBJ1-5, with D tentatively TRBD1 (5 bases). Trimming stripped 3 bases from V and 5 bases from J, with 5 bases between. This CDR3 has 12 residues. In DNA, the CDR3 is TGTGCCAGCAGTTTCAGGGATCAGCCCCAGCATTTT. Protein product: CASSFRDQPQHF.

The V call is TRBV19, the J call TRBJ2-7; weak D call: TRBD1 (5 bases). CDR3 length equals 13 residues. Trimming took 1 base from V and 5 from J, leaving 9 bases between them. Germline CDR1 is LNHDA and CDR2 is SQIVND (reference sequence). For the CDR3, the DNA is TGTGCCAGTAGTATAGTACCAGGGAACGAGCAGTACTTC. The encoded protein is CASSIVPGNEQYF.